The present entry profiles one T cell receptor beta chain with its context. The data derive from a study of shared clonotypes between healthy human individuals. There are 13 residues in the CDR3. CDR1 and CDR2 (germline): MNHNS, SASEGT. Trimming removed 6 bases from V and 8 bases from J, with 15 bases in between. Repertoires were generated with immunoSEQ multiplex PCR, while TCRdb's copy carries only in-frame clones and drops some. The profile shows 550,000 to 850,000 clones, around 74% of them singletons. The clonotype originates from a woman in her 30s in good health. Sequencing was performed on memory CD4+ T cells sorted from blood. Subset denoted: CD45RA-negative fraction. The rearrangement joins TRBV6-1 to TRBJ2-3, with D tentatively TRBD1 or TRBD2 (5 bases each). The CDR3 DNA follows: TGTGCCAGCAGACAATTAGAGGGGCCTACGCAGTATTTT. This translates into CASRQLEGPTQYF.